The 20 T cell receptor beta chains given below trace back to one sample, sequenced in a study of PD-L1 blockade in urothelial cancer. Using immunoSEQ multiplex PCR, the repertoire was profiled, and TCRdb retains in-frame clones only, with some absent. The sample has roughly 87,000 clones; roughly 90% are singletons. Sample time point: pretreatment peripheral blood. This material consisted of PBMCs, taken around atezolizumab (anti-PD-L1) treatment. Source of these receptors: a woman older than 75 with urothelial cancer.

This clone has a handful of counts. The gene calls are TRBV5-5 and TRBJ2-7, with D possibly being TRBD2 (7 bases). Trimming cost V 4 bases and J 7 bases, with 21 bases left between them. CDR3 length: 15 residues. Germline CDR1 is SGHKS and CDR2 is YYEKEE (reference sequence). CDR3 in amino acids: CASSPLSAGAGEQYF. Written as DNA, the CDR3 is TGTGCCAGCAGCCCCTTATCGGCGGGGGCGGGTGAGCAGTACTTC.

The chain's CDR3 is CASSLSQGASEKLFF. The CDR3 DNA sequence: TGCGCCAGCAGCTTATCTCAGGGGGCGAGTGAAAAACTGTTTTTT. This sequence joins TRBV5-1 and TRBJ1-4; 8 nucleotides align to TRBD1. CDR3 length: 15 residues. The V gene's germline CDR1 is SGHRS and CDR2 YFSETQ. V was clipped by 2 bases and J by 7 bases; unmatched bases: 7.

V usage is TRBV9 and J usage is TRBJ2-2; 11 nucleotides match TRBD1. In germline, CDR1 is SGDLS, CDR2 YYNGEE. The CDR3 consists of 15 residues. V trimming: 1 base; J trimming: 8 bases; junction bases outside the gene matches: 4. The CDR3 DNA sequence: TGTGCCAGCAGCGTAACCGGGACAGGGGGTGGGGAGCTGTTTTTT. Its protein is CASSVTGTGGGELFF.

The CDR3 loop reads CASSASPYEQYF. The DNA for the CDR3 is TGTGCCAGCAGTGCCTCCCCCTACGAGCAGTACTTC. The chain combines TRBV2 with TRBJ2-7; D remains ambiguous. The CDR3 is made up of 12 amino acids. CDR1 and CDR2 from the germline V gene are SNHLY and FYNNEI. Trimming left V 4 bases short and J 2 bases short, with 6 bases between.

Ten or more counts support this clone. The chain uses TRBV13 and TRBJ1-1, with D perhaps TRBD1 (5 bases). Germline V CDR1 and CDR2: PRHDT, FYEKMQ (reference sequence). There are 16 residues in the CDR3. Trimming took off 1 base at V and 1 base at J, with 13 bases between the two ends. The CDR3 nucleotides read TGTGCCAGCAGCTTAGCGGCGGGGCCAAAGAACACTGAAGCTTTCTTT. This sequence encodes CASSLAAGPKNTEAFF.

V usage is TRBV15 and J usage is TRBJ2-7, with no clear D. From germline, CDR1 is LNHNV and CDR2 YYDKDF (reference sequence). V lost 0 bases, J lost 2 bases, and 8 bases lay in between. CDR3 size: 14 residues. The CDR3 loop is CATSRDLATYEQYF. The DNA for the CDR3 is TGTGCCACCAGCAGAGATTTGGCAACCTACGAGCAGTACTTC.

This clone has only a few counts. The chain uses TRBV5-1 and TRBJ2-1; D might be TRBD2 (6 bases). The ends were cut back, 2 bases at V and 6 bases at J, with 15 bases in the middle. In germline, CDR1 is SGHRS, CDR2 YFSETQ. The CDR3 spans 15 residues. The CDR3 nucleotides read TGCGCCAGCAGCTTTGATGCGGGAACTGGCAATGAGCAGTTCTTC. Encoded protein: CASSFDAGTGNEQFF.

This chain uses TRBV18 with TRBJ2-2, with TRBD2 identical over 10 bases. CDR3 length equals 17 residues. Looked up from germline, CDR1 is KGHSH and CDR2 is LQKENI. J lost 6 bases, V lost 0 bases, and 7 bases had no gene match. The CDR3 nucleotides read TGTGCCAGCTCACCACCGGGTTGGCTAGCGGGAGCCGGGGAGCTGTTTTTT. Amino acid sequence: CASSPPGWLAGAGELFF.

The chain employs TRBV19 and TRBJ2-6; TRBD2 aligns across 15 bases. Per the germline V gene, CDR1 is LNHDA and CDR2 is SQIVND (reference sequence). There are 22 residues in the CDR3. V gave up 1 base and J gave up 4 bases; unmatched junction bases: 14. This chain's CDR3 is CASSIGSWTSGRGSYGANVLTF. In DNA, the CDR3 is TGTGCCAGTAGTATAGGTTCCTGGACTAGCGGGAGGGGGAGTTACGGGGCCAACGTCCTGACTTTC.

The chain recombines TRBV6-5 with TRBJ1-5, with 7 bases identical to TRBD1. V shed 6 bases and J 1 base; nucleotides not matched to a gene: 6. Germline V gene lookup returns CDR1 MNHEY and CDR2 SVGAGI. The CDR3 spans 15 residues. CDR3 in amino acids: CASRGTTGSNQPQHF. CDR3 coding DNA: TGTGCCAGCAGGGGAACGACAGGGAGCAATCAGCCCCAGCATTTT.

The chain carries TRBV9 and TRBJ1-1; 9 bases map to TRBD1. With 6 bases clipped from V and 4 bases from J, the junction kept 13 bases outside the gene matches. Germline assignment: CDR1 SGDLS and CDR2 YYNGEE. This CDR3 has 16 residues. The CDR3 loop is CASNPGQGMDSTEAFF. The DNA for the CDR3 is TGTGCCAGCAACCCGGGACAGGGAATGGATAGCACTGAAGCTTTCTTT.

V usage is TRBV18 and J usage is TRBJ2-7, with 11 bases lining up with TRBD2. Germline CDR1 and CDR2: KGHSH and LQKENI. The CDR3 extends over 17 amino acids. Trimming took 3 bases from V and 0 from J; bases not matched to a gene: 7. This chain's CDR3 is CASSPPTGTSGSYEQYF. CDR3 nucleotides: TGTGCCAGCTCACCCCCCACGGGGACTAGCGGCTCCTACGAGCAGTACTTC.

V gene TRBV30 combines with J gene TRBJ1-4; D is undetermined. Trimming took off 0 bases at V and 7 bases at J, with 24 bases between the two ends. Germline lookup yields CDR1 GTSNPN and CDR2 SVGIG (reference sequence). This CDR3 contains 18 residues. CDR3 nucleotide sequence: TGTGCCTGGAGTGTAAATCGCGGGTGGCCCACGGCCAGTGAAAAACTGTTTTTT. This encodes CAWSVNRGWPTASEKLFF.

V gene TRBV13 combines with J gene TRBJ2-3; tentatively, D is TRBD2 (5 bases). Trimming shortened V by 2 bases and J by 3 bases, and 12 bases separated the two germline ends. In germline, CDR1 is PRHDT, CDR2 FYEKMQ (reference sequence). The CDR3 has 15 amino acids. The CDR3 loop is CASSLTRASTDTQYF. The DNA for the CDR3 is TGTGCCAGCAGCTTAACGAGGGCCTCGACAGATACGCAGTATTTT.

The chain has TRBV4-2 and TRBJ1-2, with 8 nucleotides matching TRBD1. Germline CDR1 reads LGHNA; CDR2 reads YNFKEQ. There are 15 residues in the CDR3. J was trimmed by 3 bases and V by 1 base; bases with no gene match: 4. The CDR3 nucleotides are TGTGCCAGCAGCCAAGGTCAGGGACAGGACTATGGCTACACCTTC. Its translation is CASSQGQGQDYGYTF.

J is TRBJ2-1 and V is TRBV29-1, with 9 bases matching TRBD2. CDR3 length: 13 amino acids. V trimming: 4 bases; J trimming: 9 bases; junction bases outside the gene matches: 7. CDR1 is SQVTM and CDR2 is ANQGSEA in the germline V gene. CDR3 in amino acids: CSVGPSGILEQFF. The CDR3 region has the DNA TGCAGCGTTGGACCTAGCGGGATCCTTGAGCAGTTCTTC.

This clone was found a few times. CDR3: CASSLMGARAGNTIYF. In DNA form, the CDR3 reads TGTGCCAGCAGTTTAATGGGGGCCAGGGCTGGAAACACCATATATTTT. The chain couples TRBV28 to TRBJ1-3, with D possibly being TRBD1 (6 bases). V lost 2 bases and J lost 2, with 13 bases in between. This CDR3 has 16 amino acids. Germline lookup yields CDR1 MDHEN and CDR2 SYDVKM.

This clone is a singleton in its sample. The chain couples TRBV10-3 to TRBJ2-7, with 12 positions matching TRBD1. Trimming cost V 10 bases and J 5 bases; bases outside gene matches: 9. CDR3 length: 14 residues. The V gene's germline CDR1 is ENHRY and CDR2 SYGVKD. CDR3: CATTGTGGSHEQYF. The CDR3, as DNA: TGTGCCACCACCGGGACAGGGGGCTCGCACGAGCAGTACTTC.

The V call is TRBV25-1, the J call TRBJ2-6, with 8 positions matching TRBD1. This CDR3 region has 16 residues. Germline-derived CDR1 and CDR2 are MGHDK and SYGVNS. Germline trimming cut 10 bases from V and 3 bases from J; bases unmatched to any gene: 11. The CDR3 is CATMIQGGGGANVLTF. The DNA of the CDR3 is TGTGCCACCATGATACAGGGGGGCGGTGGGGCCAACGTCCTGACTTTC.

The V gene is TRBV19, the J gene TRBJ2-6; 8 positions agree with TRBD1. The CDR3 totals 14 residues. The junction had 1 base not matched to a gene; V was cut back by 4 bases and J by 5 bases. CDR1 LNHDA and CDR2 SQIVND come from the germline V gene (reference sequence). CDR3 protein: CASSTGGWANVLTF. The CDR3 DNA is TGTGCCAGTAGTACAGGGGGCTGGGCCAACGTCCTGACTTTC.